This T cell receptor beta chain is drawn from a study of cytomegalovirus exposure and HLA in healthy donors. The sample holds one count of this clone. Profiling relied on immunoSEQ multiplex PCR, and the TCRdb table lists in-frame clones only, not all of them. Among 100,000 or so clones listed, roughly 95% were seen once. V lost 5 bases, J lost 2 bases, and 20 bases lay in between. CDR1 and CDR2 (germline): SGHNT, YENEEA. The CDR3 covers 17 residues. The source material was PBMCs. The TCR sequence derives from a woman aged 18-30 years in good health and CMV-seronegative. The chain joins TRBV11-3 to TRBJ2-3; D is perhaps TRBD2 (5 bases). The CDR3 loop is CASSIEAAWEFTDTQYF. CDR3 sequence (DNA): TGTGCCAGCAGCATCGAAGCGGCTTGGGAGTTCACAGATACGCAGTATTTT.